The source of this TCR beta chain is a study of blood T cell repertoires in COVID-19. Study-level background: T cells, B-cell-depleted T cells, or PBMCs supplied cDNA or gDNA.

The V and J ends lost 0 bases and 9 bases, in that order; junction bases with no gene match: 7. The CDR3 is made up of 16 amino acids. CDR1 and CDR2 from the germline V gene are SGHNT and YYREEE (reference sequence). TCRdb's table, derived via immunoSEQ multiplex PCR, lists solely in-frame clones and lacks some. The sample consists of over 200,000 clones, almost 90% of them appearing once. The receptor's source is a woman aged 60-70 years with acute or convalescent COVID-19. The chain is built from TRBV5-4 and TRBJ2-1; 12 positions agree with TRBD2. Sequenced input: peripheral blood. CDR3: CASSLGTSGISAEQFF. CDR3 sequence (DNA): TGTGCCAGCAGCTTGGGGACTAGCGGGATTTCGGCTGAGCAGTTCTTC.